One sample yielded the 10 T cell receptor beta chains listed below, sequenced in a study of cytomegalovirus exposure and HLA in healthy donors. Primers included in the PCR were 60 Vbeta and 13 Jbeta primers. The method was immunoSEQ multiplex PCR; TCRdb's version includes in-frame clones alone and lacks a portion of them. Among about 120,000 clones listed, about four fifths were seen once. Sequencing was performed on PBMCs. The receptors were sampled from a woman between 18 and 30 years old in good health and CMV-seronegative.

The chain links TRBV5-1 to TRBJ1-4; 10 bases are a match to TRBD1. Germline V gene lookup returns CDR1 SGHRS and CDR2 YFSETQ. This CDR3 has 14 residues. After removal of 8 bases from V and 5 bases from J, the junction contained 6 bases not matched to a gene. CDR3 loop: CASTPGQGNEKLFF. In DNA form, the CDR3 reads TGCGCCAGTACTCCGGGACAGGGGAATGAAAAACTGTTTTTT.

The chain is built from TRBV19 and TRBJ2-3, with a weak D call TRBD1 (6 bases). The CDR3 loop spans 12 amino acids. Germline lookup yields CDR1 LNHDA and CDR2 SQIVND (reference sequence). Trimming left V 8 bases short and J 4 bases short, with 10 bases between. This CDR3 reads CASQDSSDTQYF. Here the CDR3 DNA reads TGTGCCAGTCAGGACAGTTCAGATACGCAGTATTTT.

This clone was counted a single time. The gene calls are TRBV5-4 and TRBJ2-7; the match to TRBD2 covers 12 bases. The CDR3 extends over 16 amino acids. J lost 2 bases, V lost 0 bases, and 3 bases had no gene match. Germline loops: CDR1 SGHNT, CDR2 YYREEE (reference sequence). The CDR3 bases are TGTGCCAGCAGCTTGGGATCTAGCGGGGGGGCCTACGAGCAGTACTTC. Encoded protein: CASSLGSSGGAYEQYF.

The chain has TRBV6-5 and TRBJ1-2; D possibly corresponds to TRBD1 (6 bases). The CDR3 runs 14 residues. V lost 9 bases and J 3 bases, leaving 17 bases between the germline ends. The germline CDR1 and CDR2 sequences are MNHEY and SVGAGI. The DNA of the CDR3 is TGTGCCAGTCAAAAAAGGCAGGGGTACTATGGCTACACCTTC. As protein: CASQKRQGYYGYTF.

This clone appeared a few times. This chain uses TRBV6-5 with TRBJ1-2; D call uncertain. V gave up 0 bases and J gave up 5 bases, with 10 bases separating them. Germline assignment: CDR1 MNHEY and CDR2 SVGAGI. The CDR3 loop spans 14 amino acids. CDR3: CASSYSWSGYGYTF. CDR3 nucleotides: TGTGCCAGCAGTTACTCATGGAGTGGATATGGCTACACCTTC.

The chain recombines TRBV6-1 with TRBJ1-5; D might be TRBD1 (5 bases). Trimming removed 4 bases from V and 4 bases from J, with 14 bases in between. The CDR3 contains 15 residues. Germline V gene data show CDR1 as MNHNS and CDR2 as SASEGT. Written as DNA, the CDR3 is TGTGCCAGCAGTGGGACACCGGGTAGGAATCAGCCCCAGCATTTT. It translates to CASSGTPGRNQPQHF.

The chain employs TRBV5-1 and TRBJ2-5; D might be TRBD2 (6 bases). This CDR3 spans 15 amino acids. Trimming left V 4 bases short and J 5 bases short, with 18 bases between. CDR1 is SGHRS, CDR2 YFSETQ, per germline. The CDR3 bases are TGCGCCAGCAGCCCGACCGGGGTGGGGAGGGAGACCCAGTACTTC. It specifies CASSPTGVGRETQYF.

The chain has TRBV6-1 and TRBJ1-2; D unclear. Germline V gene lookup returns CDR1 MNHNS and CDR2 SASEGT. Trimming pared 2 bases from V and 3 bases from J, leaving 4 bases between. This CDR3 region has 12 residues. The CDR3 DNA reads TGTGCCAGCAGTGAAACATACTATGGCTACACCTTC. The encoded protein is CASSETYYGYTF.

The rearrangement uses TRBV7-3 and TRBJ1-2, with 10 bases identical to TRBD1. J gave up 3 bases and V 2 bases, and 0 bases lay outside the gene matches. CDR3 length: 14 amino acids. The germline V gene has CDR1 SGHTA and CDR2 FQGTGA. The CDR3 region has the DNA TGTGCCAGCAGCTTAGGGACAGGGGACTATGGCTACACCTTC. Protein: CASSLGTGDYGYTF.

This clone was recorded a few times. This chain connects TRBV9 to TRBJ1-6; 8 positions agree with TRBD1. CDR1 and CDR2 from the germline V gene are SGDLS and YYNGEE. Unmatched junction bases numbered 5, after V lost 3 bases and J lost 9 bases. The CDR3 runs to 14 residues. CDR3 sequence (DNA): TGTGCCAGCAGCGAGGGACAGGATCCTTCACCCCTCCACTTT. Translation: CASSEGQDPSPLHF.